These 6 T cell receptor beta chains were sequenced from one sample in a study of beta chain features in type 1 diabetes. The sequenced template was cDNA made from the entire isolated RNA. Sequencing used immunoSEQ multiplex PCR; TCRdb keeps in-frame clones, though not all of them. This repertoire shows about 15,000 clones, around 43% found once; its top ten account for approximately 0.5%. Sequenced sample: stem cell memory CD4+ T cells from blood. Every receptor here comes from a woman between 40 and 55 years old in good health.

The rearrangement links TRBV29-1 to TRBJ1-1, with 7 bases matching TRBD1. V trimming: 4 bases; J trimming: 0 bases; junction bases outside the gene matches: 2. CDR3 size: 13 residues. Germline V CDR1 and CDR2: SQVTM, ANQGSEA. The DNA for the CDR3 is TGCAGCGTTGTCAGGGGGATGAACACTGAAGCTTTCTTT. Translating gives CSVVRGMNTEAFF.

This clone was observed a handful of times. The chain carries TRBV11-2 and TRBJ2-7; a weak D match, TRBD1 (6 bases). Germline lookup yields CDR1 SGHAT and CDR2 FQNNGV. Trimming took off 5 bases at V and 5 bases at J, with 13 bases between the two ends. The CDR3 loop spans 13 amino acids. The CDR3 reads CASSPYRAHEQYF. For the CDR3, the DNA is TGTGCCAGCAGCCCATACAGGGCCCACGAGCAGTACTTC.

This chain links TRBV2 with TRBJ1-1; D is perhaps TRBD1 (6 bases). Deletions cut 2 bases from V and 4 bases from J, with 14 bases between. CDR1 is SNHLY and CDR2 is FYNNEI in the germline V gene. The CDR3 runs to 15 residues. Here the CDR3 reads CASSESGGARTEAFF. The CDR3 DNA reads TGTGCCAGCAGTGAAAGCGGGGGGGCCCGCACTGAAGCTTTCTTT.

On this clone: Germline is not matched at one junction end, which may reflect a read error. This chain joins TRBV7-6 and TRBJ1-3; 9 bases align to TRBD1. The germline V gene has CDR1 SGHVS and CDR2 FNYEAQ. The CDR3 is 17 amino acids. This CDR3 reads CAGSLAQTGGSGNTIYF. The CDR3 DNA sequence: TGTGCCGGCAGCTTAGCCCAGACAGGGGGGAGTGGAAACACCATATATTTT.

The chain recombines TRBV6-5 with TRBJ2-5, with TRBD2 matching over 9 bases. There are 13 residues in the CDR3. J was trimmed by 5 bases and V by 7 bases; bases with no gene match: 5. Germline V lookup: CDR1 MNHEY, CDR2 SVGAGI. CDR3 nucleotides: TGTGCCAGCACAGCGGGGGGCGGGGAGACCCAGTACTTC. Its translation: CASTAGGGETQYF.

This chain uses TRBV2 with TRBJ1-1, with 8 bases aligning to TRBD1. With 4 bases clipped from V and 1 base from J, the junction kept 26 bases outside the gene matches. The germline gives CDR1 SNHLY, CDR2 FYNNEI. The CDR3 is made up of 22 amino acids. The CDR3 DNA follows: TGTGCCAGCAGTGTGCCTTTAGTGGGGGACTCAGGGGGCTCTAAATCGAACACTGAAGCTTTCTTT. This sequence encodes CASSVPLVGDSGGSKSNTEAFF. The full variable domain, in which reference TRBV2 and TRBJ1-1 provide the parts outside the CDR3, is EPEVTQTPSHQVTQMGQEVILRCVPISNHLYFYWYRQILGQKVEFLVSFYNNEISEKSEIFDDQFSVERPDGSNFTLKIRSTKLEDSAMYFCASSVPLVGDSGGSKSNTEAFFGQGTRLTVV.